Below, 24 T cell receptor beta chains from the same sample are listed, as sequenced in a study of OX40 agonist ivuxolimab in advanced cancers. Sequencing was performed with immunoSEQ multiplex PCR; in TCRdb, only in-frame clones are kept and a portion is missing. This sample has about 88,000 clones, with around nine tenths found just once. Sequences were derived from CD4+ or CD8+ T cells sorted from blood, sampled in a trial of the OX40 agonist ivuxolimab. The source of these receptors is an adult with an advanced solid tumor such as melanoma, head and neck, liver or kidney cancer.

This chain's CDR3 is CASSPDSSYNEQFF. The DNA of the CDR3 is TGTGCCAGCTCACCAGACAGTTCCTACAATGAGCAGTTCTTC. This sequence joins TRBV18 and TRBJ2-1; TRBD1 might be the D (5 bases). Germline CDR1 and CDR2: KGHSH and LQKENI. V was trimmed by 2 bases and J by 1 base, leaving 6 bases between them. The CDR3 extends over 14 amino acids.

The V gene is TRBV5-1, the J gene TRBJ2-7; D remains ambiguous. V lost 6 bases and J lost 5, with 15 bases in between. This CDR3 region has 13 residues. Per germline, CDR1 SGHRS and CDR2 YFSETQ. The CDR3 DNA is TGCGCCAGCAAGATTAGTCCGGCCCACGAGCAGTACTTC. Its protein is CASKISPAHEQYF. The full variable domain, completed using reference TRBV5-1 and TRBJ2-7, is KAGVTQTPRYLIKTRGQQVTLSCSPISGHRSVSWYQQTPGQGLQFLFEYFSETQRNKGNFPGRFSGRQFSNSRSEMNVSTLELGDSALYLCASKISPAHEQYFGPGTRLTVT.

The gene calls are TRBV11-2 and TRBJ1-1; 9 bases are shared with TRBD1. Per the germline V gene, CDR1 is SGHAT and CDR2 is FQNNGV. CDR3 size: 15 residues. V was pared by 5 bases and J by 4 bases, with 8 bases of the junction left unmatched. CDR3 sequence (DNA): TGTGCCAGCAGCAAATGGACGACAGGGGGCACTGAAGCTTTCTTT. It is translated as CASSKWTTGGTEAFF.

The rearrangement links TRBV4-3 to TRBJ2-5; a weak D match, TRBD1 (6 bases). V was clipped by 5 bases and J by 2 bases, with 9 bases between them. The CDR3 consists of 13 residues. Germline assignment: CDR1 LGHNA and CDR2 YSLEER. In nucleotides, the CDR3 is TGCGCCAGCAGCAAGGACAGACAAGAGACCCAGTACTTC. The encoded protein is CASSKDRQETQYF.

The chain recombines TRBV4-3 with TRBJ2-5; D is unclear. V shed 0 bases and J shed 1 base, with 15 bases lying between them. Per the germline V gene, CDR1 is LGHNA and CDR2 is YSLEER. The CDR3 spans 17 residues. The CDR3 DNA reads TGCGCCAGCAGCCAAGAAAGGGCCATAGGACCCCAAGAGACCCAGTACTTC. Translating it yields CASSQERAIGPQETQYF.

V usage is TRBV15 and J usage is TRBJ1-1; no clear D. V lost 0 bases and J 5 bases, leaving 13 bases between the germline ends. Germline V gene sequence: CDR1 LNHNV, CDR2 YYDKDF (reference sequence). The CDR3 runs 15 residues. CDR3 DNA sequence: TGTGCCACCAGCAGAGATTACGCGGGTGGAACTGAAGCTTTCTTT. This gives the protein CATSRDYAGGTEAFF.

The chain combines TRBV27 with TRBJ2-1; D is possibly TRBD2 (5 bases). The V end lost 7 bases, the J end lost 6 bases, and 16 bases lay between the germline ends. From germline, CDR1 is MNHEY and CDR2 SMNVEV (reference sequence). The CDR3 sequence is 14 residues long. DNA of the CDR3: TGTGCCAGCAATCTAGCCCCCACCCGCAATGAGCAGTTCTTC. Protein sequence: CASNLAPTRNEQFF.

V and J are TRBV19 and TRBJ1-4, with TRBD1 identical over 11 bases. Germline lookup yields CDR1 LNHDA and CDR2 SQIVND (reference sequence). The CDR3 consists of 15 residues. V trimming: 8 bases; J trimming: 0 bases; junction bases outside the gene matches: 2. DNA for the CDR3: TGTGCCAGTCGGACAGGGGGCCCAACTAATGAAAAACTGTTTTTT. As protein: CASRTGGPTNEKLFF. Full variable domain (rest looked up from reference TRBV19 and TRBJ1-4): DGGITQSPKYLFRKEGQNVTLSCEQNLNHDAMYWYRQDPGQGLRLIYYSQIVNDFQKGDIAEGYSVSREKKESFPLTVTSAQKNPTAFYLCASRTGGPTNEKLFFGSGTQLSVL.

CDR3 sequence (DNA): TGTGCCTGGCGACGTGAGCCCCTCTTATTGAACACTGAAGCTTTCTTT. This gives the protein CAWRREPLLLNTEAFF. V usage is TRBV30 and J usage is TRBJ1-1; D remains unclear. Germline values: CDR1 GTSNPN, CDR2 SVGIG (reference sequence). V lost 5 bases to trimming and J lost 0 bases, with 19 bases between them. The CDR3 covers 16 residues. Full variable domain (remainder filled in from reference TRBV30 and TRBJ1-1): SQTIHQWPATLVQPVGSPLSLECTVEGTSNPNLYWYRQAAGRGLQLLFYSVGIGQISSEVPQNLSASRPQDRQFILSSKKLLLSDSGFYLCAWRREPLLLNTEAFFGQGTRLTVV.

The sample holds one count of this clone. The V and J genes are TRBV5-8 and TRBJ2-5; 9 bases are shared with TRBD2. The germline gives CDR1 SGHTS, CDR2 YDEGEE. The CDR3 is 15 residues long. Trimming cost V 0 bases and J 4 bases; bases outside gene matches: 4. CDR3 residues: CASSLGGRASETQYF. The CDR3 coding sequence is TGTGCCAGCAGCTTGGGCGGGAGGGCCTCAGAGACCCAGTACTTC.

This chain joins TRBV6-1 and TRBJ2-1; 9 nucleotides agree with TRBD1. V lost 5 bases to trimming and J lost 4 bases; unmatched junction nucleotides: 3. The CDR3 contains 14 residues. The germline gives CDR1 MNHNS, CDR2 SASEGT. The CDR3, as DNA: TGTGCCAGCAGTTCTGGACAGGGGTACAATGAGCAGTTCTTC. Amino acids: CASSSGQGYNEQFF.

This clone has just one count. This chain uses TRBV4-1 with TRBJ2-5; no clear D. Germline CDR1 reads MGHRA; CDR2 reads YSYEKL. The CDR3 consists of 15 residues. With 2 bases removed from V and 3 bases from J, the gap between germline ends came to 13 bases. The CDR3: CASSQKASREETQYF. The CDR3 DNA sequence: TGCGCCAGCAGCCAAAAGGCGAGCCGGGAAGAGACCCAGTACTTC.

V and J are TRBV21-1 and TRBJ1-1. TRBV21-1 is reported as a pseudogene. There are 16 residues in the CDR3. CDR3 region: CASSSRTGPRETEAFF. In DNA form, the CDR3 reads TGTGCCAGCAGCAGTAGAACGGGACCCCGGGAGACTGAAGCTTTCTTT.

V and J are TRBV5-4 and TRBJ2-7; D may be TRBD1 (5 bases). This CDR3 is 15 amino acids long. Trimming took off 2 bases at V and 0 bases at J, with 12 bases between the two ends. Germline loops: CDR1 SGHNT, CDR2 YYREEE (reference sequence). The CDR3 is CASSFRTTGSYEQYF. In DNA form, the CDR3 reads TGTGCCAGCAGCTTCCGCACAACAGGCTCCTACGAGCAGTACTTC. Together with reference TRBV5-4 and TRBJ2-7, the CDR3 gives the full variable domain: ETGVTQSPTHLIKTRGQQVTLRCSSQSGHNTVSWYQQALGQGPQFIFQYYREEENGRGNFPPRFSGLQFPNYSSELNVNALELDDSALYLCASSFRTTGSYEQYFGPGTRLTVT.

This clone was counted at least ten times. This chain connects TRBV18 to TRBJ1-2; tentatively, D is TRBD1 (5 bases). Trimming removed 2 bases from V and 6 bases from J, with 13 bases in between. Germline values: CDR1 KGHSH, CDR2 LQKENI. The CDR3 totals 14 residues. The CDR3 sequence: CASSPETRGDGYTF. Here the CDR3 DNA reads TGTGCCAGCTCACCAGAGACAAGAGGGGATGGCTACACCTTC.

The V call is TRBV11-2, the J call TRBJ2-1; D possibly corresponds to TRBD2 (5 bases). CDR3 length: 13 amino acids. Germline CDR1 SGHAT, CDR2 FQNNGV. Trimming cost V 5 bases and J 5 bases, with 10 bases left between them. This CDR3 reads CASSPREHNEQFF. In DNA, the CDR3 is TGTGCCAGCAGCCCGAGGGAACACAATGAGCAGTTCTTC.

About this clone itself: A junction boundary mismatches the germline segment, possibly from a read error. The J gene is TRBJ2-5, the V gene TRBV7-7; possible D gene TRBD1, 5 bases. CDR3 length equals 14 residues. Germline values: CDR1 SSHAT, CDR2 FNYEAQ (reference sequence). This chain's CDR3 is CASSLGSRGETQYF. The CDR3 nucleotides read TGTGCTAGCAGCTTAGGGTCTAGGGGAGAGACCCAGTACTTC.

V and J are TRBV5-1 and TRBJ2-5; D gene unclear. Trimming removed 3 bases from V and 5 bases from J, with 14 bases in between. Germline V lookup: CDR1 SGHRS, CDR2 YFSETQ. The CDR3 extends over 14 amino acids. The CDR3 loop reads CASSSDPVGETQYF. CDR3 DNA: TGCGCCAGCAGCTCGGACCCTGTGGGGGAGACCCAGTACTTC.

This clone has just one count. The V and J genes are TRBV21-1 and TRBJ1-2; TRBD1, the table's D call, lacks a check against the DNA. TRBV21-1 is an annotated pseudogene. The CDR3 length is 14 residues. The CDR3 coding sequence is TGTGCCAGCAGCAAAAAGCCTGACAGGGGCGGCTACACCTTC. It specifies CASSKKPDRGGYTF.

This chain links TRBV19 with TRBJ1-5; D ambiguous. CDR1 and CDR2 (germline): LNHDA, SQIVND (reference sequence). The CDR3 sequence is 12 residues long. The V gene lost 5 bases and the J gene lost 4 bases, with 6 bases spanning the gap. CDR3 nucleotide sequence: TGTGCCAGTAGTGTAACTAATCAGCCCCAGCATTTT. This gives the protein CASSVTNQPQHF.

The chain employs TRBV13 and TRBJ2-2; TRBD2 matches 12 bases. The CDR3 is made up of 16 amino acids. V shed 3 bases, J shed 1 base, and the junction held 0 bases outside the gene matches. Germline V CDR1 and CDR2: PRHDT, FYEKMQ (reference sequence). The CDR3 nucleotides are TGTGCCAGCAGCTTGGGACTAGCGGGGAACACCGGGGAGCTGTTTTTT. This sequence encodes CASSLGLAGNTGELFF.

The chain combines TRBV19 with TRBJ2-7; D uncertain. Per the germline V gene, CDR1 is LNHDA and CDR2 is SQIVND (reference sequence). The V end was cut by 2 bases, the J end by 1 base, with 12 bases between. This CDR3 has 15 residues. In DNA form, the CDR3 reads TGTGCCAGTAGTATAATGGAACATGAGTCCTACGAGCAGTACTTC. Protein product: CASSIMEHESYEQYF.

The V call is TRBV6-5, the J call TRBJ1-2; no firm D call. Germline V lookup: CDR1 MNHEY, CDR2 SVGAGI. The CDR3 consists of 13 residues. Trimming stripped 5 bases from V and 3 bases from J, with 10 bases between. The CDR3 DNA reads TGTGCCAGCAGTGAAGCAGACTACTATGGCTACACCTTC. Translating gives CASSEADYYGYTF.

V gene TRBV5-8 combines with J gene TRBJ2-3; the D is unclear. The V end lost 3 bases, the J end lost 2 bases, and 19 bases lay between the germline ends. CDR3 size: 17 residues. Germline assignment: CDR1 SGHTS and CDR2 YDEGEE. The CDR3 protein is CASSWATAQPSTDTQYF. In nucleotides, the CDR3 is TGTGCCAGCAGCTGGGCTACAGCTCAGCCCTCCACAGATACGCAGTATTTT.